This T cell receptor (beta chain) is drawn from a study of blood T cell repertoires in COVID-19. Original data processing: Amplification from reference gene primers served as the basis for estimated nucleated cell counts. Repertoires were generated with immunoSEQ multiplex PCR, while TCRdb's copy carries only in-frame clones and drops some. V, J and clone size were drawn from that table, and D and trimming were deduced from the DNA. This sample yields about 200,000 clones, of which around 85% are seen a single time; about 0.95% belongs to the top ten. In Seattle, patients joined the study during active infection and were tracked longitudinally. The V end was cut by 3 bases, the J end by 6 bases, with 15 bases between. This CDR3 contains 14 residues. The germline V gene has CDR1 MDHEN and CDR2 SYDVKM.

Sequenced input: peripheral blood. The gene calls are TRBV28 and TRBJ2-7; tentative D call: TRBD1 (7 bases). This TCR was recovered from a man aged 60 to 69 with COVID-19, enrolled during active disease. The DNA of the CDR3 is TGTGCCAGCAGTTTGGTGCCAGGGGGGTCCGAGCAGTACTTC. Translation gives CASSLVPGGSEQYF. Using reference TRBV28 and TRBJ2-7 for the parts outside the CDR3, the full variable domain is DVKVTQSSRYLVKRTGEKVFLECVQDMDHENMFWYRQDPGLGLRLIYFSYDVKMKEKGDIPEGYSVSREKKERFSLILESASTNQTSMYLCASSLVPGGSEQYFGPGTRLTVT.